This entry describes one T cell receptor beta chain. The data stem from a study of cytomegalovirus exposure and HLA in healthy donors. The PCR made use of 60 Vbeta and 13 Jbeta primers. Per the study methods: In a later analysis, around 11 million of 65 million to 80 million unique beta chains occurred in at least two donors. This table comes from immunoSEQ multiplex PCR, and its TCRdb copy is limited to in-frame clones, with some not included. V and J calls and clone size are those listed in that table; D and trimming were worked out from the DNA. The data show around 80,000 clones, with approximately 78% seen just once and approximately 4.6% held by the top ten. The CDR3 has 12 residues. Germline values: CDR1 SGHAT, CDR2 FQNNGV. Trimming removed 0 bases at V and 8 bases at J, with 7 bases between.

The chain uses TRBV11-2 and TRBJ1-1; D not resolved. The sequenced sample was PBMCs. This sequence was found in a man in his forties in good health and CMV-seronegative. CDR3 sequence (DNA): TGTGCCAGCAGCTTAGATCAACAAGAAGCTTTCTTT. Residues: CASSLDQQEAFF.